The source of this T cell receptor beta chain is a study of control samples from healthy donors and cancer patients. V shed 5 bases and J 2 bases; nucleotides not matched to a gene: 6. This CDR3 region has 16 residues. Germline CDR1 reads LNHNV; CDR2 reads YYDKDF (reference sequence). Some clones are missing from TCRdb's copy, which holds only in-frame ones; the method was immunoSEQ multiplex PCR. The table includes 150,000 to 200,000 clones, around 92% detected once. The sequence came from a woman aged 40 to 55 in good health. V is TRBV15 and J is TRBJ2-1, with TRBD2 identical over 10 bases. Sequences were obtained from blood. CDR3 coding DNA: TGTGCCACCAGCGGGGGGAGCGGGGGGGCCTACAATGAGCAGTTCTTC. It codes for CATSGGSGGAYNEQFF.